This T cell receptor beta chain was sequenced in a study of beta chain features in type 1 diabetes. Findings and limits, study-wide: Across all four CD4+ subsets, people with type 1 diabetes showed modestly shorter TCRB CDR3s. For type 1 diabetes patients, VDJ junctions showed fewer insertions and more deletions.

Averaging about 100 mL, one heparinised blood draw was given by each donor. Sorted populations all had greater than 95% purity. This CDR3 region has 13 residues. From germline, CDR1 is GTSNPN and CDR2 SVGIG (reference sequence). J was trimmed by 6 bases and V by 5 bases; bases with no gene match: 6. A remark on this clone: Its target is unknown.

Investigators reverse transcribed all isolated RNA, so they sequenced expressed TCRB transcripts. Produced via immunoSEQ multiplex PCR; TCRdb's table is partial and in-frame only. The sample contains about 160,000 clones, 8.5% to 10% of which appear only once. The chain links TRBV30 to TRBJ2-2, with 7 bases that match TRBD2. Sequencing was done on a sample of central memory CD4+ T cells from blood. This TCR derives from a woman aged 25 to 39 with type 1 diabetes. As DNA, the CDR3 is TGTGCCTGGGGACGGACTAGATCCGGGGAGCTGTTTTTT. Translating gives CAWGRTRSGELFF. The full variable domain, its missing parts supplied by reference TRBV30 and TRBJ2-2, is SQTIHQWPATLVQPVGSPLSLECTVEGTSNPNLYWYRQAAGRGLQLLFYSVGIGQISSEVPQNLSASRPQDRQFILSSKKLLLSDSGFYLCAWGRTRSGELFFGEGSRLTVL.